This TCR beta chain was captured by sequencing in a study of blood T cell repertoires in COVID-19. Sequencing was performed with immunoSEQ multiplex PCR; in TCRdb, only in-frame clones are kept and a portion is missing. This sample has roughly 95,000 clones; 82% occur once, and the top ten carry 6% to 7.5%. The germline gives CDR1 ENHRY, CDR2 SYGVKD. Trimming shortened V by 6 bases and J by 0 bases, and 12 bases separated the two germline ends. The CDR3 is 15 residues long. Sequencing input: peripheral blood. The sequence was collected from a man in his fifties or sixties with active or convalescent COVID-19. The chain has TRBV10-3 and TRBJ1-5; tentative D call: TRBD1 (5 bases). This CDR3 reads CAIRPGGDSNQPQHF. DNA for the CDR3: TGTGCCATCAGGCCCGGGGGGGATAGCAATCAGCCCCAGCATTTT.